The 30 T cell receptor beta chains below all came from one sample that was sequenced in a study of STAT5B mutations in CD4+ large granular lymphocyte leukemia. The table came from immunoSEQ multiplex PCR; TCRdb's copy has only in-frame clones and leaves some out. The data hold tens of thousands of clones, with roughly 78% observed a single time. The sample taken for sequencing was CD4+ T cells from blood buffy coats. All receptors derive from a human donor in good health.

Remarks on this clone: Mismatch with germline at one junction end may stem from a read error. This chain links TRBV19 with TRBJ1-2; 10 bases agree with TRBD1. The CDR3 runs to 12 residues. Germline assignment: CDR1 LNHDA and CDR2 SQIVND (reference sequence). The DNA of the CDR3 is TGTGCCAGTAGTATCGGACAGGGGGTAACTTCTTTC. It is translated as CASSIGQGVTSF.

This clone appeared a single time. The chain has TRBV11-3 and TRBJ1-1; D is possibly TRBD1 (5 bases). The V gene lost 0 bases and the J gene lost 1 base, with 12 bases spanning the gap. Germline loops: CDR1 SGHNT, CDR2 YENEEA. This CDR3 has 16 residues. The CDR3 DNA sequence: TGTGCCAGCAGCTTAGATGGGGGGGTCAGGAACACTGAAGCTTTCTTT. It specifies CASSLDGGVRNTEAFF.

This clone was seen only a few times. The J gene is TRBJ2-5, the V gene TRBV2, with unresolved D. This CDR3 comprises 15 residues. Germline loops: CDR1 SNHLY, CDR2 FYNNEI. V was shortened by 3 bases and J by 1 base, with 12 bases between the two germline ends. CDR3 bases: TGTGCCAGCAGTGATTCGGGCGTTACCCAAGAGACCCAGTACTTC. It translates to CASSDSGVTQETQYF.

V gene TRBV4-3 combines with J gene TRBJ1-1, with TRBD1 matching 9 bases. CDR3 length equals 14 residues. The V and J ends lost 2 bases and 6 bases, in that order; junction bases with no gene match: 4. In germline, CDR1 is LGHNA, CDR2 YSLEER. CDR3 DNA: TGCGCCAGCAGCCAACTGAGACAGGGGGCTGAAGCTTTCTTT. As protein: CASSQLRQGAEAFF.

The gene calls are TRBV6-4 and TRBJ2-1, with TRBD1 matching 11 bases. This CDR3 has 14 residues. CDR1 and CDR2 from the germline V gene are MRHNA and SNTAGT. The V segment lost 8 bases and the J segment 6 bases; nucleotides outside the gene matches: 6. The CDR3 protein is CASRSGTGGNEQFF. CDR3 nucleotides: TGTGCCAGCCGATCCGGGACAGGGGGCAATGAGCAGTTCTTC.

This clone has only a few counts. The chain links TRBV18 to TRBJ1-4; D not resolved. This CDR3 region has 14 residues. Trimming shortened V by 3 bases and J by 4 bases, and 9 bases separated the two germline ends. Germline lookup yields CDR1 KGHSH and CDR2 LQKENI. As DNA, the CDR3 is TGTGCCAGCTCACCCACCAGAAGTAATGAAAAACTGTTTTTT. This gives the protein CASSPTRSNEKLFF. Together with reference TRBV18 and TRBJ1-4, the CDR3 gives the full variable domain: NAGVMQNPRHLVRRRGQEARLRCSPMKGHSHVYWYRQLPEEGLKFMVYLQKENIIDESGMPKERFSAEFPKEGPSILRIQQVVRGDSAAYFCASSPTRSNEKLFFGSGTQLSVL.

This clone was detected only once. This chain links TRBV5-4 with TRBJ2-1; TRBD2 is a possible D gene (6 bases). The CDR3 is 15 amino acids. Germline V gene lookup returns CDR1 SGHNT and CDR2 YYREEE (reference sequence). Trimming stripped 4 bases from V and 10 bases from J, with 21 bases between. The CDR3 is CASSPRLDAGREQFF. Here the CDR3 DNA reads TGTGCCAGCAGCCCGCGACTAGACGCTGGGAGAGAGCAGTTCTTC.

The chain employs TRBV7-9 and TRBJ2-7, with 9 bases lining up with TRBD1. V was pared by 5 bases and J by 1 base, with 6 bases of the junction left unmatched. The CDR3 length is 15 residues. Germline V gene data show CDR1 as SEHNR and CDR2 as FQNEAQ (reference sequence). The CDR3 is CASSRGTGLSYEQYF. The CDR3 bases are TGTGCCAGCAGCCGTGGGACAGGGTTGTCCTACGAGCAGTACTTC.

The chain couples TRBV25-1 to TRBJ2-4, with D perhaps TRBD1 or TRBD2 (5 bases each). The CDR3 length is 15 residues. V was pared by 2 bases and J by 7 bases, with 15 bases between. Germline V gives CDR1 MGHDK, CDR2 SYGVNS. CDR3 nucleotides: TGTGCCAGCAGTGAAATAAGGGACGGAAAGAACATTCAGTACTTC. This gives the protein CASSEIRDGKNIQYF.

The V call is TRBV19, the J call TRBJ2-1; D gene ambiguous. The CDR3 sequence is 11 residues long. Trimming removed 3 bases from V and 7 bases from J, with 4 bases in between. In germline, CDR1 is LNHDA, CDR2 SQIVND (reference sequence). This chain's CDR3 is CASSMGNEQFF. The CDR3 DNA sequence: TGTGCCAGTAGTATGGGGAATGAGCAGTTCTTC.

The rearrangement uses TRBV7-2 and TRBJ2-1, with D tentatively TRBD2 (6 bases). The CDR3 is 15 residues long. Germline V gene data show CDR1 as SGHTA and CDR2 as FQGNSA. V lost 2 bases, J lost 1 base, and 9 bases lay in between. The CDR3 sequence: CASSLRLGSYNEQFF. CDR3 nucleotides: TGTGCCAGCAGCTTAAGACTAGGTTCCTACAATGAGCAGTTCTTC.

The chain employs TRBV27 and TRBJ1-2, with unresolved D. V was pared by 1 base and J by 6 bases, with 12 bases between. Germline CDR1 reads MNHEY; CDR2 reads SMNVEV (reference sequence). CDR3 length: 14 residues. The CDR3 sequence: CASSLFLGFDGYTF. CDR3 nucleotide sequence: TGTGCCAGCAGTTTATTTCTAGGGTTCGATGGCTACACCTTC.

The chain links TRBV5-4 to TRBJ2-1; 10 bases line up with TRBD2. With 0 bases clipped from V and 6 bases from J, the junction kept 3 bases outside the gene matches. The CDR3 has 15 residues. Germline V gene sequence: CDR1 SGHNT, CDR2 YYREEE (reference sequence). This chain's CDR3 is CASSLAPSGGNEQFF. The CDR3 nucleotides read TGTGCCAGCAGCTTGGCCCCTAGCGGGGGCAATGAGCAGTTCTTC.

The chain uses TRBV27 and TRBJ2-4, with TRBD1 matching over 9 bases. This CDR3 contains 15 residues. Germline V CDR1 and CDR2: MNHEY, SMNVEV (reference sequence). Trimming at V came to 9 bases and at J to 4 bases, leaving 10 bases not matched to a gene. In nucleotides, the CDR3 is TGTGCCAGTCGACCTCTCGGGACAGGGAAAAACATTCAGTACTTC. Encoded protein: CASRPLGTGKNIQYF.

This clone was seen more than once but under ten times. The chain carries TRBV6-5 and TRBJ1-2; 7 bases are a match to TRBD1. The CDR3 has 15 residues. V trimming: 5 bases; J trimming: 8 bases; junction bases outside the gene matches: 14. CDR1 is MNHEY and CDR2 is SVGAGI in the germline V gene. CDR3 coding DNA: TGTGCCAGCAGTCCTACAGGGGCTCTATCGGGCGGCTACACCTTC. Encoded protein: CASSPTGALSGGYTF.

A few counts support this clone. V usage is TRBV19 and J usage is TRBJ1-1; 8 bases are a match to TRBD1. Germline V gene data show CDR1 as LNHDA and CDR2 as SQIVND (reference sequence). The trim removed 7 bases at V and 1 base at J, leaving 5 bases unmatched. This CDR3 contains 14 residues. CDR3 region: CASTRDRWNTEAFF. CDR3 nucleotides: TGTGCCAGTACCCGGGACAGGTGGAACACTGAAGCTTTCTTT.

This chain links TRBV5-4 with TRBJ1-2; D uncertain. Germline loops: CDR1 SGHNT, CDR2 YYREEE (reference sequence). Trimming shortened V by 6 bases and J by 3 bases, and 15 bases separated the two germline ends. CDR3 size: 14 residues. In DNA, the CDR3 is TGTGCCAGCACCCCTGGGCAGGACGACTATGGCTACACCTTC. It translates to CASTPGQDDYGYTF. Using reference TRBV5-4 and TRBJ1-2 for the parts outside the CDR3, the full variable domain is ETGVTQSPTHLIKTRGQQVTLRCSSQSGHNTVSWYQQALGQGPQFIFQYYREEENGRGNFPPRFSGLQFPNYSSELNVNALELDDSALYLCASTPGQDDYGYTFGSGTRLTVV.

The V gene is TRBV7-2, the J gene TRBJ2-1; 10 bases line up with TRBD1. The length of the CDR3 is 16 residues. V lost 1 base and J lost 4; bases outside the gene matches: 4. Per the germline V gene, CDR1 is SGHTA and CDR2 is FQGNSA. CDR3 sequence (DNA): TGTGCCAGCAGCTTAGTCCGGGACAGGGGATACAATGAGCAGTTCTTC. Translating it yields CASSLVRDRGYNEQFF.

The table lists this clone with a few counts. The genes are TRBV5-8 and TRBJ2-1; no reliable D call. Trimming removed 1 base at V and 2 bases at J, with 10 bases between. The CDR3 is made up of 15 amino acids. The germline CDR1 and CDR2 sequences are SGHTS and YDEGEE. The CDR3 DNA reads as TGTGCCAGCAGCTTGATAGACGGACCCTACAATGAGCAGTTCTTC. Residues: CASSLIDGPYNEQFF.

This rearrangement joins TRBV5-1 to TRBJ2-7, with D possibly TRBD1 on 6 matching bases. CDR3 length: 15 residues. V was cut by 1 base and J by 4 bases, with 15 bases left in between. Per germline, CDR1 SGHRS and CDR2 YFSETQ. Here the CDR3 DNA reads TGCGCCAGCAGCTTGAATCCGGACAGTTATTACGAGCAGTACTTC. As protein: CASSLNPDSYYEQYF.

CDR3 nucleotide sequence: TGTGCCAGCAGCGACTCCTCGCCCGGGACAGCATCATTCACAGATACGCAGTATTTT. Translating it yields CASSDSSPGTASFTDTQYF. The chain uses TRBV9 and TRBJ2-3; 7 positions match TRBD1. J was trimmed by 2 bases and V by 3 bases; bases with no gene match: 18. Per germline, CDR1 SGDLS and CDR2 YYNGEE. This CDR3 comprises 19 residues.

This chain uses TRBV12-2 with TRBJ1-6. TRBV12-2 is shown as a pseudogene. This CDR3 has 18 amino acids. CDR3 coding DNA: TGTGCAAGTCGCTTAGGGGGGGCAGGTCCCAACTATAATTCACCCCTCCACTTT. Its translation is CASRLGGAGPNYNSPLHF.

The DNA for the CDR3 is TGTGCCAGCAGCTGGGGCGGGAGCTCCTACAATGAGCAGTTCTTC. Amino acids: CASSWGGSSYNEQFF. This rearrangement joins TRBV5-5 to TRBJ2-1; 7 nucleotides agree with TRBD2. Germline CDR1 reads SGHKS; CDR2 reads YYEKEE (reference sequence). The V segment lost 3 bases and the J segment 0 bases; nucleotides outside the gene matches: 3. CDR3 length equals 15 residues. The full variable domain, completed using reference TRBV5-5 and TRBJ2-1, is DAGVTQSPTHLIKTRGQQVTLRCSPISGHKSVSWYQQVLGQGPQFIFQYYEKEERGRGNFPDRFSARQFPNYSSELNVNALLLGDSALYLCASSWGGSSYNEQFFGPGTRLTVL.

The chain links TRBV27 to TRBJ2-7; 7 bases agree with TRBD2. J lost 5 bases, V lost 3 bases, and 1 base had no gene match. The CDR3 runs 12 residues. Germline V gene lookup returns CDR1 MNHEY and CDR2 SMNVEV (reference sequence). The CDR3 DNA follows: TGTGCCAGCAGTTTTCGGGGGGACGAGCAGTACTTC. Protein product: CASSFRGDEQYF.

The chain has TRBV5-6 and TRBJ1-5; D gene unclear. From germline, CDR1 is SGHDT and CDR2 YYEEEE. The CDR3 length is 13 residues. V was pared by 5 bases and J by 6 bases, with 12 bases between. The CDR3 is CASSRGGSQPQHF. CDR3 nucleotide sequence: TGTGCCAGCAGTCGGGGTGGGTCTCAGCCCCAGCATTTT.

The rearrangement uses TRBV29-1 and TRBJ2-1, with 9 bases lining up with TRBD1. This CDR3 has 13 amino acids. V lost 3 bases, J lost 9 bases, and 6 bases stayed unmatched. CDR1 and CDR2 from the germline V gene are SQVTM and ANQGSEA. The CDR3 protein is CSVDGTGRVEQFF. In nucleotides, the CDR3 is TGCAGCGTTGACGGGACAGGGAGAGTTGAGCAGTTCTTC.

The chain has TRBV6-6 and TRBJ1-2, with 9 bases identical to TRBD1. The V gene end was trimmed by 6 bases and the J gene end by 4 bases; junction bases not matched to a gene: 9. Germline V gene data show CDR1 as MNHNY and CDR2 as SVGAGI (reference sequence). This CDR3 is built from 15 residues. The CDR3 DNA is TGTGCCAGCAGCAGGGGACAGGGACGCAGCTATGGCTACACCTTC. It specifies CASSRGQGRSYGYTF.

This chain connects TRBV19 to TRBJ2-7; possibly TRBD2 for D (6 bases). CDR1 is LNHDA, CDR2 SQIVND, per germline (reference sequence). V dropped 7 bases and J dropped 5 bases, with 12 bases sitting between them. The CDR3 has 12 residues. CDR3: CASNAGGNEQYF. The CDR3 DNA sequence: TGTGCCAGTAATGCCGGAGGGAACGAGCAGTACTTC.

The CDR3 reads CASSPAGSTLTDTQYF. As DNA, the CDR3 is TGTGCCAGCAGCCCGGCGGGGTCGACCCTCACAGATACGCAGTATTTT. The chain uses TRBV7-3 and TRBJ2-3, with a weak D call TRBD2 (6 bases). The CDR3 has 16 amino acids. Germline CDR1 is SGHTA and CDR2 is FQGTGA. V shed 5 bases and J shed 2 bases, with 17 bases lying between them.

The genes are TRBV5-6 and TRBJ2-1, with 10 bases identical to TRBD2. Germline V gives CDR1 SGHDT, CDR2 YYEEEE. V trimming: 2 bases; J trimming: 4 bases; junction bases outside the gene matches: 3. The CDR3 covers 15 residues. The CDR3 loop reads CASSLGLAAYNEQFF. The CDR3 nucleotides read TGTGCCAGCAGCTTAGGACTAGCGGCTTACAATGAGCAGTTCTTC.